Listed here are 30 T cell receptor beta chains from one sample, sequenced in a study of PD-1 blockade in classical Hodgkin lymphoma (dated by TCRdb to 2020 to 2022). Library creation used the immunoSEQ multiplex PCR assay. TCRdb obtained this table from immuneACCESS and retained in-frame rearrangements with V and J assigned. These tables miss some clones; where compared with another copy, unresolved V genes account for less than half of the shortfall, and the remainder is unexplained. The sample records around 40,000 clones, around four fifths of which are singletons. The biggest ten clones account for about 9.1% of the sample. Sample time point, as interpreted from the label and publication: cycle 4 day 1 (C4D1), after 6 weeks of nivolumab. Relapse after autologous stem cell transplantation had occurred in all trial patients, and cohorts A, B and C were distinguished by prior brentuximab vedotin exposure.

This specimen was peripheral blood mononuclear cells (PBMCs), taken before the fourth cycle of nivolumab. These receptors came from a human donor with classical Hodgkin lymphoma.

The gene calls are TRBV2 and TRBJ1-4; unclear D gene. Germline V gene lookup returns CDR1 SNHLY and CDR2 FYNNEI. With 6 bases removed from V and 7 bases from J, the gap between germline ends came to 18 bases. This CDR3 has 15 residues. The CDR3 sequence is CASSATNTPAEKLFF. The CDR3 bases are TGTGCCAGCAGCGCAACCAATACGCCCGCTGAAAAACTGTTTTTT.

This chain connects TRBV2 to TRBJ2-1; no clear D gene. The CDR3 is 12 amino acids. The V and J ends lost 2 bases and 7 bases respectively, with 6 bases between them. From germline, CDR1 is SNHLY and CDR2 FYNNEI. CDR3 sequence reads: CASSELSNEQFF. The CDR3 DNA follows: TGTGCCAGCAGTGAATTGTCGAATGAGCAGTTCTTC.

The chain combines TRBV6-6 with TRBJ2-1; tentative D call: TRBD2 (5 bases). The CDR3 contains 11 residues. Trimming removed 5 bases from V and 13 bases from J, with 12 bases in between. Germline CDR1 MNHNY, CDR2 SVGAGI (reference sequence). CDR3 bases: TGTGCCAGCAGTGCCGGGATCTATCAGTTCTTC. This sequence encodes CASSAGIYQFF.

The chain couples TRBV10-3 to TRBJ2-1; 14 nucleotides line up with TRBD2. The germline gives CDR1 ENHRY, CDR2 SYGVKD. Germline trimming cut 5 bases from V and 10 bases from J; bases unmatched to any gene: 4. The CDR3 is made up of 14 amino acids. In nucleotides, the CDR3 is TGTGCCATCAGTTCCCGGACTAGCGGGGGGGAGCAGTTCTTC. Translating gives CAISSRTSGGEQFF.

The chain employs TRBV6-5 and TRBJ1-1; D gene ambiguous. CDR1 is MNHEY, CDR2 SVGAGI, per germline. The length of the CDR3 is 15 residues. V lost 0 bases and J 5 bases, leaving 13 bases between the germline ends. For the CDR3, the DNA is TGTGCCAGCAGTTACTCCGTGACATCAGGAACTGAAGCTTTCTTT. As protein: CASSYSVTSGTEAFF.

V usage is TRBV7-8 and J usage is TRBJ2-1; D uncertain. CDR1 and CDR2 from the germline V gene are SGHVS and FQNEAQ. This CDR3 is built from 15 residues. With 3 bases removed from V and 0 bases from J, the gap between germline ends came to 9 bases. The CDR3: CASSFAIPSYNEQFF. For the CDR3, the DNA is TGTGCCAGCAGCTTTGCAATTCCCTCCTACAATGAGCAGTTCTTC.

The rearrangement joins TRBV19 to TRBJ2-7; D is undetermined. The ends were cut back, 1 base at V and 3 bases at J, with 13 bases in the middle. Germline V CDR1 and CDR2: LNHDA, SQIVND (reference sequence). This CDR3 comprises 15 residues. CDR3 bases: TGTGCCAGTAGTATAGTGGAAGGGCTCGTCTACGAGCAGTACTTC. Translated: CASSIVEGLVYEQYF. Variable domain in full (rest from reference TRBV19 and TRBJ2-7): DGGITQSPKYLFRKEGQNVTLSCEQNLNHDAMYWYRQDPGQGLRLIYYSQIVNDFQKGDIAEGYSVSREKKESFPLTVTSAQKNPTAFYLCASSIVEGLVYEQYFGPGTRLTVT.

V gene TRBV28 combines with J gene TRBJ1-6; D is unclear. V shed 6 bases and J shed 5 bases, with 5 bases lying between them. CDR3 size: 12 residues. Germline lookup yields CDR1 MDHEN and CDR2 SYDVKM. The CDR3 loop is CASRVDNSPLHF. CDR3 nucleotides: TGTGCCAGCAGGGTAGATAATTCACCCCTCCACTTT.

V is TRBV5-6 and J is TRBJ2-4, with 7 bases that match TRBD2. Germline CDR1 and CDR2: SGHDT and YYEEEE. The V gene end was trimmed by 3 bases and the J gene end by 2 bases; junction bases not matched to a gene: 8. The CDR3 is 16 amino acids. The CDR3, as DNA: TGTGCCAGCAGCTGGATAGGGGAGGGGACCAAAAACATTCAGTACTTC. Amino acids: CASSWIGEGTKNIQYF.

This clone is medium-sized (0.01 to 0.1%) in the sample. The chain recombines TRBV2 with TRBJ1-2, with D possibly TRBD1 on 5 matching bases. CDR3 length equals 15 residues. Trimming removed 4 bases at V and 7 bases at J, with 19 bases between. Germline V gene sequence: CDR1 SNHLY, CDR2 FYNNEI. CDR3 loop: CASSATYGGRFGYTF. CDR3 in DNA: TGTGCCAGCAGTGCCACCTACGGGGGGAGGTTTGGCTACACCTTC.

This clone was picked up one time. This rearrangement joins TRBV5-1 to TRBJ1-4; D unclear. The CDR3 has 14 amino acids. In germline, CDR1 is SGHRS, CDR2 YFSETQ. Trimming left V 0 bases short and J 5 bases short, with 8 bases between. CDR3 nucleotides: TGCGCCAGCAGCTTGGGAAGGTGGAATGAAAAACTGTTTTTT. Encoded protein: CASSLGRWNEKLFF.

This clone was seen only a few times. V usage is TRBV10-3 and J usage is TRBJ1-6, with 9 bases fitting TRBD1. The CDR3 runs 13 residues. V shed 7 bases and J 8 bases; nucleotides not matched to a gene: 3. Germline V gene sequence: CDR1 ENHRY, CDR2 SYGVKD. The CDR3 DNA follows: TGTGCCATCAACCGGGACAGGGATTCACCCCTCCACTTT. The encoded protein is CAINRDRDSPLHF.

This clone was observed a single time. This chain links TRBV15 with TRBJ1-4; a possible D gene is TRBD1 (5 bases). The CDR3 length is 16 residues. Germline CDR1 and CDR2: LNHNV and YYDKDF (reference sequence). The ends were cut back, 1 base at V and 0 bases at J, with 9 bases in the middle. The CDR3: CATSRGRVATNEKLFF. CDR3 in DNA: TGTGCCACCAGCAGAGGCAGGGTTGCAACTAATGAAAAACTGTTTTTT.

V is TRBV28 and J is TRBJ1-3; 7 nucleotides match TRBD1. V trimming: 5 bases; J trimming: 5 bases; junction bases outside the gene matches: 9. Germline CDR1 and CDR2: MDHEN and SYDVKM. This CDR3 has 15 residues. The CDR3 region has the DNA TGTGCCAGCAGTACAGGACAGGCGGCGAGAAACACCATATATTTT. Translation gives CASSTGQAARNTIYF.

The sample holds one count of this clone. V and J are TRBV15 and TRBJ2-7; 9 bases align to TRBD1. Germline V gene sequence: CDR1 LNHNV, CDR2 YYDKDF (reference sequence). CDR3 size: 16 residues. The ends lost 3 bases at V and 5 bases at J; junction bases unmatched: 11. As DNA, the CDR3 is TGTGCCACCAGCAGCACCGCCGGGACAGGGTGGGACGAGCAGTACTTC. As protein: CATSSTAGTGWDEQYF.

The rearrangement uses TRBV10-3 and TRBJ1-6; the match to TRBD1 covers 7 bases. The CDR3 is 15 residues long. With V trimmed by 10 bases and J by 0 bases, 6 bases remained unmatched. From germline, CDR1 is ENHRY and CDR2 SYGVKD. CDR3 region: CATTTGISYNSPLHF. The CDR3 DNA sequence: TGTGCCACCACGACAGGGATCTCCTATAATTCACCCCTCCACTTT.

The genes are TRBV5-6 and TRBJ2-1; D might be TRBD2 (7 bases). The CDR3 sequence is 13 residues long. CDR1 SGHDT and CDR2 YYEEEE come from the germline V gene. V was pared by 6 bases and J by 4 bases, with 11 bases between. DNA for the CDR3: TGTGCCAGCAAAGGGGGGGCGTACAATGAGCAGTTCTTC. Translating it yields CASKGGAYNEQFF.

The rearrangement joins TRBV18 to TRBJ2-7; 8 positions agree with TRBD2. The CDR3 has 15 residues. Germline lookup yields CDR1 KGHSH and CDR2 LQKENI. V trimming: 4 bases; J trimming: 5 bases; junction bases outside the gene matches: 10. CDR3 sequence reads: CASSRESGGFDEQYF. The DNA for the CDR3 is TGTGCCAGCTCACGGGAAAGCGGGGGATTCGACGAGCAGTACTTC.

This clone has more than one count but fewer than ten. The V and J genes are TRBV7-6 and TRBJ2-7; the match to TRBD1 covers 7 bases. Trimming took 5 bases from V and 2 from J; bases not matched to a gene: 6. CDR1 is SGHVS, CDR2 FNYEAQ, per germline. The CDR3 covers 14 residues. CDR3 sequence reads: CASSTGVVPYEQYF. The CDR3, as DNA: TGTGCCAGCAGCACAGGGGTTGTTCCCTACGAGCAGTACTTC. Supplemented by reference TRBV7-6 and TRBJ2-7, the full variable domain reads GAGVSQSPRYKVTKRGQDVALRCDPISGHVSLYWYRQALGQGPEFLTYFNYEAQQDKSGLPNDRFSAERPEGSISTLTIQRTEQRDSAMYRCASSTGVVPYEQYFGPGTRLTVT.

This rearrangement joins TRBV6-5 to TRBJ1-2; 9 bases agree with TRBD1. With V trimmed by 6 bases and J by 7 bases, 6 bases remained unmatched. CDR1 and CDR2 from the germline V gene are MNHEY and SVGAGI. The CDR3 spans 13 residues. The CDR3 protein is CASRITGGVGYTF. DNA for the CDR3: TGTGCCAGCAGAATTACAGGGGGCGTTGGCTACACCTTC.

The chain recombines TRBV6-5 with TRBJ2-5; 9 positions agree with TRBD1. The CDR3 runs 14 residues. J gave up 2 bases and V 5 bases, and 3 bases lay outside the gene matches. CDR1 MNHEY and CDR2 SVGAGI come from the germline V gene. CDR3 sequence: CASSGGTGQETQYF. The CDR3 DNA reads TGTGCCAGCAGTGGGGGGACAGGGCAAGAGACCCAGTACTTC.

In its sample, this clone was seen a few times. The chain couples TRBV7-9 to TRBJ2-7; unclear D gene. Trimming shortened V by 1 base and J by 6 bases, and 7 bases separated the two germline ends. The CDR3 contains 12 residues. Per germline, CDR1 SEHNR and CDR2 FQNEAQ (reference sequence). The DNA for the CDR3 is TGTGCCAGCAGCTTAGTTTTCGGCGAGCAGTACTTC. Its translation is CASSLVFGEQYF.

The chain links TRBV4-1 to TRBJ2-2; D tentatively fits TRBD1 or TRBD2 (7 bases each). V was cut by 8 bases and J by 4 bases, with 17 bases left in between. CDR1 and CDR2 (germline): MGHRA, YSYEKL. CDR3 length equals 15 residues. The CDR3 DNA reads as TGCGCCAGCCCAGGGGAGGGGGCGGGCACCGGGGAGCTGTTTTTT. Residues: CASPGEGAGTGELFF.

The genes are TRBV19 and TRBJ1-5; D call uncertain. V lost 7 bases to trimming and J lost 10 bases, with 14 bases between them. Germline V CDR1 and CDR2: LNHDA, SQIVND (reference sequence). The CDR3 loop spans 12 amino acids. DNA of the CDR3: TGTGCCAGTAAACAGAAACTCAGCCCCCAGCATTTT. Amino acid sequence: CASKQKLSPQHF.

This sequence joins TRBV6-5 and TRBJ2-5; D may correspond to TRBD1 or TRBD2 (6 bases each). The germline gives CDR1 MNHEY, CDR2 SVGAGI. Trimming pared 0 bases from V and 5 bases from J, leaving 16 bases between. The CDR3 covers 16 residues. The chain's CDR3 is CASSYSLVGGRETQYF. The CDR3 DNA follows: TGTGCCAGCAGTTACTCGTTGGTGGGGGGCCGGGAGACCCAGTACTTC.

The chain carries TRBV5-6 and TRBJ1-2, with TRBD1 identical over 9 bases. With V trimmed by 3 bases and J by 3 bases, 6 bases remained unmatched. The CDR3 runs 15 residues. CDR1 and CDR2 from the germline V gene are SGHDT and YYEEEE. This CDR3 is CASSSLWDRDYGYTF. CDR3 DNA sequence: TGTGCCAGCAGCTCCTTATGGGACAGGGACTATGGCTACACCTTC.

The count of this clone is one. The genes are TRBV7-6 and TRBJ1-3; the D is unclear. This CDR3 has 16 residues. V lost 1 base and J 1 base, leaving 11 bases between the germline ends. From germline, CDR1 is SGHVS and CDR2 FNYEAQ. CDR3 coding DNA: TGTGCCAGCAGCTTAGGCCAGGCGGGGTCTGGAAACACCATATATTTT. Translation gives CASSLGQAGSGNTIYF.

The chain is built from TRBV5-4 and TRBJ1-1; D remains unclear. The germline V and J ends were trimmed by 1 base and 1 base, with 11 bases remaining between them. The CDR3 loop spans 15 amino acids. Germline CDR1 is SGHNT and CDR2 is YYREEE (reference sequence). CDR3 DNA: TGTGCCAGCAGCTTGCCCGGACTCCGGAACACTGAAGCTTTCTTT. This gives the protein CASSLPGLRNTEAFF.

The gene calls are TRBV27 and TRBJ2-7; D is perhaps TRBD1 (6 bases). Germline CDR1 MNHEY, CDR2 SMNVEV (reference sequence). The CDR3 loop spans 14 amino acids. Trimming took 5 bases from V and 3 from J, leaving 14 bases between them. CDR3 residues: CASSVNRVLYEQYF. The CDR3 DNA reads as TGTGCCAGCAGTGTTAACAGGGTTCTCTACGAGCAGTACTTC.

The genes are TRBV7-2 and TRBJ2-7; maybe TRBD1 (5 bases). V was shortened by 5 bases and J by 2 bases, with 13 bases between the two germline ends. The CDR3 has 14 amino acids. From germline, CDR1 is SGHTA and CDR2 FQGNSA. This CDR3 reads CASSPRTQTYEQYF. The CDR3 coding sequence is TGTGCCAGCAGCCCTCGGACACAAACCTACGAGCAGTACTTC. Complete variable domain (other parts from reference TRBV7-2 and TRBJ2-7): GAGVSQSPSNKVTEKGKDVELRCDPISGHTALYWYRQSLGQGLEFLIYFQGNSAPDKSGLPSDRFSAERTGGSVSTLTIQRTQQEDSAVYLCASSPRTQTYEQYFGPGTRLTVT.